This T cell receptor (beta chain) was sequenced in a study of shared clonotypes between healthy human individuals. Study outcomes and limitations: Sorted-subset sequencing was shown by rarefaction to be incomplete despite large depth.

Genomic DNA belonging to each subset was distributed in equal measure over several immunoSEQ plates. In the sorted-subset replicate PCRs, roughly 210 ng DNA, around 30,000 T cell genomes, was used. Produced via immunoSEQ multiplex PCR; TCRdb's table is partial and in-frame only. Of about 2 million clones in the sample, around 96% were seen once. Germline V gene sequence: CDR1 MGHRA, CDR2 YSYEKL. The CDR3 consists of 12 residues. Trimming took 2 bases from V and 13 from J; bases not matched to a gene: 5. CD8 cells regarded as naive lacked CD45RO, were positively chosen for CCR7, and omitted terminally differentiated effector memory CD45RA+ cells. About this clone: No antigen is known for it.

The chain uses TRBV4-1 and TRBJ2-1; 7 positions match TRBD1. The TCR originated in a man aged 18 to 30 in good health. The sample was naive CD8+ T cells sorted from blood. In DNA form, the CDR3 reads TGCGCCAGCAGCCAAACCAGGGACAGACAGTTCTTC. Protein: CASSQTRDRQFF.